A selection of T cell receptor beta chains follows, all from one sample in a study of blood T cells in healthy people across ages. TCRdb passed the 5' RACE reads through MiXCR, listing each CDR3 protein once. The data hold more than 1.4 million distinct CDR3 sequences, with 35% to 45% observed a single time. Specimen: blood. All receptors come from a woman younger than 30 in good health. Both conserved end residues are part of each CDR3. The D gene is left open where the match is weak. Clone sizes are given selectively: once, few, many, or a class where the clone is expanded.

CDR3 protein: CASSLRFRSVPVKADYGYTF
CDR3 DNA: TGTGCCAGCAGCTTACGGTTCAGGTCGGTGCCAGTCAAAGCTGACTATGGCTACACCTTC
clone size: few
V gene: TRBV13
J gene: TRBJ1-2
D gene: -

CDR3 protein: CGLTIAGDQETQYF
CDR3 DNA: TGCGGCCTAACTATAGCGGGGGACCAAGAGACCCAGTACTTC
clone size: -
V gene: TRBV20-1
J gene: TRBJ2-5
D gene: TRBD2

CDR3 protein: CNVELGGEQYF
CDR3 DNA: TGCAACGTTGAATTAGGGGGCGAGCAGTACTTC
clone size: -
V gene: TRBV29-1
J gene: TRBJ2-7
D gene: -

CDR3 protein: CSASVETSYNEQFF
CDR3 DNA: TGCAGTGCTAGTGTGGAGACATCCTACAATGAGCAGTTCTTC
clone size: few
V gene: TRBV20-1
J gene: TRBJ2-1
D gene: -

CDR3 protein: CASSSGQPSRDTQYF
CDR3 DNA: TGCGCCAGCAGCTCGGGACAGCCCTCGAGGGATACGCAGTATTTT
clone size: few
V gene: TRBV5-1
J gene: TRBJ2-3
D gene: TRBD1

CDR3 protein: CASSDRYGGGETQYF
CDR3 DNA: TGTGCCAGCAGTGATAGATACGGGGGCGGGGAGACCCAGTACTTC
clone size: -
V gene: TRBV25-1
J gene: TRBJ2-5
D gene: -

CDR3 protein: CASSSRLGLTPDTQYF
CDR3 DNA: TGTGCCAGCAGTTCCAGACTTGGGTTGACCCCAGATACGCAGTATTTT
clone size: once
V gene: TRBV12-3/TRBV12-4
J gene: TRBJ2-3
D gene: -

CDR3 protein: CASSSDRGWTDTQYF
CDR3 DNA: TGTGCCAGCAGCTCCGACAGGGGTTGGACAGATACGCAGTATTTT
clone size: -
V gene: TRBV7-8
J gene: TRBJ2-3
D gene: TRBD1

CDR3 protein: CASSLGPSARGPGWSPLHF
CDR3 DNA: TGTGCCAGCAGCTTAGGCCCATCGGCCAGGGGGCCTGGATGGTCACCCCTCCACTTT
clone size: -
V gene: TRBV27
J gene: TRBJ1-6
D gene: TRBD1

CDR3 protein: CASSPPRDPYGYTF
CDR3 DNA: TGTGCCAGCTCACCACCGAGGGACCCCTATGGCTACACCTTC
clone size: -
V gene: TRBV18
J gene: TRBJ1-2
D gene: -

CDR3 protein: CASTESGGSKTQYF
CDR3 DNA: TGTGCCAGCACTGAGTCCGGTGGTTCGAAGACCCAGTACTTC
clone size: -
V gene: TRBV25-1
J gene: TRBJ2-5
D gene: -

CDR3 protein: CASSLVFSGSAYYEQYF
CDR3 DNA: TGTGCCAGCAGCTTAGTCTTTAGCGGGTCGGCCTACTACGAGCAGTACTTC
clone size: -
V gene: TRBV11-2
J gene: TRBJ2-7
D gene: TRBD2

CDR3 protein: CATSGPGTVKLDGYTF
CDR3 DNA: TGTGCCACCAGCGGCCCGGGGACAGTGAAGTTAGATGGCTACACCTTC
clone size: few
V gene: TRBV15
J gene: TRBJ1-2
D gene: TRBD1

CDR3 protein: CASSSLRDSGGDTQYF
CDR3 DNA: TGTGCCAGCAGTTCCCTCCGAGACTCCGGAGGGGATACGCAGTATTTT
clone size: few
V gene: TRBV27
J gene: TRBJ2-3
D gene: -

CDR3 protein: CSARNVAEQETQYF
CDR3 DNA: TGCAGTGCTAGAAACGTGGCCGAGCAAGAGACCCAGTACTTC
clone size: -
V gene: TRBV20-1
J gene: TRBJ2-5
D gene: -

CDR3 protein: CASSGFTRGADYNEQFF
CDR3 DNA: TGCGCCAGCAGCGGATTCACGCGGGGGGCGGATTACAATGAGCAGTTCTTC
clone size: -
V gene: TRBV4-1
J gene: TRBJ2-1
D gene: TRBD2

CDR3 protein: CASSDPRGKYF
CDR3 DNA: TGTGCCAGCAGTGATCCCCGTGGAAAGTACTTC
clone size: once
V gene: TRBV2
J gene: TRBJ2-7
D gene: -

CDR3 protein: CASTQTWGVNENEQYF
CDR3 DNA: TGTGCCAGCACCCAAACGTGGGGGGTTAATGAGAACGAGCAGTACTTC
clone size: -
V gene: TRBV7-9
J gene: TRBJ2-7
D gene: -

CDR3 protein: CASFSGGGYTF
CDR3 DNA: TGTGCCAGTTTCTCCGGAGGCGGCTACACCTTC
clone size: once
V gene: TRBV6-5
J gene: TRBJ1-2
D gene: -

CDR3 protein: CASRKTTGIKYNEQFF
CDR3 DNA: TGTGCCAGCAGGAAAACGACAGGGATTAAGTACAATGAGCAGTTCTTC
clone size: -
V gene: TRBV12-3/TRBV12-4
J gene: TRBJ2-1
D gene: TRBD1

CDR3 protein: CATSGTGTPNTEAFF
CDR3 DNA: TGTGCCACCAGTGGGACAGGGACCCCGAACACTGAAGCTTTCTTT
clone size: -
V gene: TRBV24-1
J gene: TRBJ1-1
D gene: TRBD1

CDR3 protein: CASRSGLAAYNEQFF
CDR3 DNA: TGTGCCAGCAGGTCGGGACTAGCAGCTTACAATGAGCAGTTCTTC
clone size: few
V gene: TRBV6-6
J gene: TRBJ2-1
D gene: TRBD2